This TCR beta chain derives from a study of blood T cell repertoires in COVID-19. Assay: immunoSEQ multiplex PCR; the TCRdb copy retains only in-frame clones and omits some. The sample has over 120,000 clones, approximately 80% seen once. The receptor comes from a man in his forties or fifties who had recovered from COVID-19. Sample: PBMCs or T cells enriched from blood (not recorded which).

The CDR3 nucleotides read TGTGCCAGCGGCCAGGGGGCGGGTCTCAACTATGGCTACACCTTC. Amino acid sequence: CASGQGAGLNYGYTF. The chain links TRBV7-6 to TRBJ1-2; 8 positions agree with TRBD1. Germline loops: CDR1 SGHVS, CDR2 FNYEAQ. The length of the CDR3 is 15 residues. With V trimmed by 8 bases and J by 2 bases, 10 bases remained unmatched.